Below, 5 T cell receptor beta chains from the same sample are listed, as sequenced in a study of response to subunit inactivated influenza vaccine. One entry per CDR3 protein results from TCRdb running MiXCR on the RT-PCR reads. This sample yields hundreds of thousands of distinct CDR3 sequences, of which 7.6% are seen a single time; 10% to 15% belongs to the top ten. The material sequenced was PBMCs from blood, taken around 25 months after vaccination. Source of these receptors: a man in his fifties or sixties who received an inactivated influenza vaccine.

The table lists this clonotype with a few counts. V usage is TRBV6-1 and J usage is TRBJ1-1; a possible D gene is TRBD1 (5 bases). This CDR3 has 14 residues. CDR1 and CDR2 from the germline V gene are MNHNS and SASEGT. V was trimmed by 4 bases and J by 4 bases, leaving 13 bases between them. Here the CDR3 reads CASSAIRGTTEAFF. CDR3 nucleotides: TGTGCCAGCAGTGCTATCCGGGGGACCACTGAAGCTTTCTTT.

This clonotype was counted between two and nine times. Written as DNA, the CDR3 is TGTGCCAGCAGCCAAGATCAAAGTCTAGCTTTCTACAATGAGCAGTTCTTC. Translation gives CASSQDQSLAFYNEQFF. This chain joins TRBV14 and TRBJ2-1; D perhaps matches TRBD2 (5 bases). The CDR3 covers 17 residues. Germline CDR1 and CDR2: SGHDN and FVKESK. Trimming shortened V by 0 bases and J by 3 bases, and 15 bases separated the two germline ends.

This clonotype was observed a handful of times. The chain joins TRBV5-1 to TRBJ1-1; D is uncertain. Germline CDR1 SGHRS, CDR2 YFSETQ. The germline V and J ends were trimmed by 0 bases and 1 base, with 7 bases remaining between them. The CDR3 consists of 14 residues. The CDR3 spells CASSLGWENTEAFF. The CDR3, as DNA: TGCGCCAGCAGCTTGGGGTGGGAGAACACTGAAGCTTTCTTT.

In its sample, this clonotype was seen a few times. This sequence joins TRBV12-3 or TRBV12-4 and TRBJ1-5; no reliable D call. The V end was cut by 4 bases, the J end by 3 bases, with 19 bases between. The CDR3 totals 17 residues. The CDR3 DNA is TGTGCCAGCAGTTCTACTCGGACGGACTCCTACAATCAGCCCCAGCATTTT. Its protein product is CASSSTRTDSYNQPQHF.

This clonotype turned up a few times. V gene TRBV5-6 combines with J gene TRBJ2-7; D gene uncertain. The CDR3 has 16 amino acids. Germline-derived CDR1 and CDR2 are SGHDT and YYEEEE. Trimming pared 3 bases from V and 0 bases from J, leaving 16 bases between. CDR3 amino acids: CASSSPLVPLSYEQYF. CDR3 in DNA: TGTGCCAGCAGCTCGCCCCTTGTCCCGCTCTCCTACGAGCAGTACTTC.